This T cell receptor beta chain was captured by sequencing in a study of graft-versus-host responses after intestinal transplantation. Study as a whole: Multivisceral, liver-intestinal, or isolated intestinal grafts were transplanted into recipients. All recipients were given anti-thymocyte globulin induction, and tacrolimus and steroids were then administered for 2 to 4 years. Overall study findings and caveats: Early declines in HvG clones that occurred post-transplant were associated with peak circulating GvH clone levels. GvH clones occurred in recipient marrow; some first appeared in ileum or blood.

To note about this clone: Its matching antigen is unknown. Other nucleotide sequences in the sample specify the same CDR3.

V was shortened by 6 bases and J by 4 bases, with 13 bases between the two germline ends. CDR1 MDHEN and CDR2 SYDVKM come from the germline V gene. The CDR3 has 14 amino acids. Here immunoSEQ multiplex PCR was the method, and the copy in TCRdb shows in-frame clones only, minus some. The table lists roughly 120,000 clones, 95% of them singletons. The chain uses TRBV28 and TRBJ2-1, with D possibly being TRBD2 (5 bases). This specimen consisted of unstimulated CD8+ T cells sorted from spleen or lymph node cells, obtained before intestinal transplant. The receptor was derived from a human donor who received an intestinal transplant. The CDR3 region has the DNA TGTGCCAGCAGCTTTTCTCCGGGGTACAATGAGCAGTTCTTC. It codes for CASSFSPGYNEQFF.